The table lists the clone carrying this TCR beta chain with a count of one. Replicate PCRs for sorted subsets used approximately 190 ng DNA; this equaled around 28,000 T cell genomes. Repertoires were generated with immunoSEQ multiplex PCR, while TCRdb's copy carries only in-frame clones and drops some. The repertoire consists of some 550,000 clones, with 95% to 98% occurring once and the leading ten covering around 0.058%. These data are taken from a study of shared clonotypes between healthy human individuals. Trimming at V came to 10 bases and at J to 3 bases, leaving 2 bases not matched to a gene. Germline V gives CDR1 SGHAT, CDR2 FQNNGV. CDR3 size: 12 residues. Only Caucasian adults living in Nashville, Tennessee served as donors. Division of CD4+ cells produced a CD45RA+ naive subset and a CD45RA-negative memory subset.

The origin of this receptor is a woman in her twenties or thirties in good health. V gene TRBV11-2 combines with J gene TRBJ2-5, with 10 nucleotides matching TRBD1. Sequenced sample: naive CD4+ T cells sorted from blood. Sample subset: CD45RA+ positively selected. The CDR3 coding sequence is TGTGCCACCGGGACAGGGGAAGAGACCCAGTACTTC. It encodes CATGTGEETQYF.